These 12 T cell receptor beta chains originate from one sample sequenced in a study of early T cells in non-severe SARS-CoV-2 infection. Each CDR3 protein is one row after TCRdb ran MiXCR on the 5' RACE reads. The sample records about 83,000 distinct CDR3 sequences, more than 9% being singletons. The sample comprised whole blood. The origin of the receptors is an adult who was a healthcare worker with PCR-confirmed SARS-CoV-2 infection or an uninfected control (not recorded which).

V and J are TRBV5-1 and TRBJ2-2; perhaps TRBD2 as D (5 bases). The V end lost 1 base, the J end lost 0 bases, and 7 bases lay between the germline ends. The CDR3 is made up of 15 amino acids. CDR1 is SGHRS and CDR2 is YFSETQ in the germline V gene. CDR3 sequence: CASSLLAPNTGELFF. The CDR3 DNA reads as TGCGCCAGCAGCTTGCTAGCCCCGAACACCGGGGAGCTGTTTTTT. Filled out from reference TRBV5-1 and TRBJ2-2, the complete variable domain reads KAGVTQTPRYLIKTRGQQVTLSCSPISGHRSVSWYQQTPGQGLQFLFEYFSETQRNKGNFPGRFSGRQFSNSRSEMNVSTLELGDSALYLCASSLLAPNTGELFFGEGSRLTVL.

On this clonotype: Possible read error: a much larger clone is one base away. The chain combines TRBV10-3 with TRBJ1-6, with D hard to call. Per the germline V gene, CDR1 is ENHRY and CDR2 is SYGVKD. The CDR3 has 14 amino acids. For the CDR3, the DNA is TGTGTCATCAGTGGGCCCGGTTTTGATTCACCCCTCCACTTT. Its protein is CVISGPGFDSPLHF.

This clonotype was counted only a few times. The J gene is TRBJ2-1, the V gene TRBV7-9; D gene unclear. There are 13 residues in the CDR3. V lost 3 bases, J lost 14 bases, and 17 bases lay in between. From germline, CDR1 is SEHNR and CDR2 FQNEAQ (reference sequence). The CDR3 spells CASSLIPEAEEFF. The CDR3 DNA sequence: TGTGCCAGCAGCTTGATTCCAGAGGCAGAGGAGTTCTTC. Full variable domain (remainder filled in from reference TRBV7-9 and TRBJ2-1): DTGVSQNPRHKITKRGQNVTFRCDPISEHNRLYWYRQTLGQGPEFLTYFQNEAQLEKSRLLSDRFSAERPKGSFSTLEIQRTEQGDSAMYLCASSLIPEAEEFFGPGTRLTVL.

The chain combines TRBV7-2 with TRBJ2-3; TRBD2 might be the D (7 bases). The CDR3 length is 16 residues. Trimming left V 8 bases short and J 1 base short, with 19 bases between. Germline V lookup: CDR1 SGHTA, CDR2 FQGNSA. The DNA of the CDR3 is TGTGCCAGCCCCAAAGGGGGAGGGACCGGCACAGATACGCAGTATTTT. Translating it yields CASPKGGGTGTDTQYF.

CDR3 nucleotides: TGTGCCAGCAGTCGACAGGGGCCCGGCTACACCTTC. Protein: CASSRQGPGYTF. The V call is TRBV25-1, the J call TRBJ1-2, with 8 bases identical to TRBD1. In germline, CDR1 is MGHDK, CDR2 SYGVNS. The trim removed 5 bases at V and 8 bases at J, leaving 4 bases unmatched. The CDR3 has 12 residues.

This clonotype occurred a few times. V gene TRBV29-1 combines with J gene TRBJ2-7; 8 bases match TRBD2. CDR1 SQVTM and CDR2 ANQGSEA come from the germline V gene. V was clipped by 4 bases and J by 4 bases; unmatched bases: 18. CDR3 length: 17 residues. The CDR3 is CSVGGLSGGLSSYEQYF. The CDR3 DNA sequence: TGCAGCGTTGGAGGATTAAGCGGGGGATTATCGTCTTACGAGCAGTACTTC.

The gene calls are TRBV13 and TRBJ2-2; D is unresolved. The CDR3 is 12 amino acids. V gave up 2 bases and J gave up 7 bases, with 5 bases separating them. Germline lookup yields CDR1 PRHDT and CDR2 FYEKMQ (reference sequence). This CDR3 is CASSLRVGELFF. The CDR3 bases are TGTGCCAGCAGCTTACGAGTCGGGGAGCTGTTTTTT.

This chain links TRBV5-6 with TRBJ2-5; 7 positions agree with TRBD2. The length of the CDR3 is 14 residues. J gave up 2 bases and V 4 bases, and 5 bases lay outside the gene matches. Germline-derived CDR1 and CDR2 are SGHDT and YYEEEE. The CDR3 sequence: CASSGMGGQETQYF. The CDR3 DNA is TGTGCCAGCAGCGGGATGGGAGGGCAAGAGACCCAGTACTTC.

This clonotype has only a few counts. The V and J genes are TRBV10-3 and TRBJ1-2, with 9 nucleotides matching TRBD1. The CDR3 runs to 14 residues. Germline loops: CDR1 ENHRY, CDR2 SYGVKD. V was pared by 5 bases and J by 1 base, with 2 bases of the junction left unmatched. This CDR3 is CAISPGQGNYGYTF. The CDR3, as DNA: TGTGCCATCAGTCCGGGACAGGGTAACTATGGCTACACCTTC.

This clonotype was detected ten times or more. The chain links TRBV20-1 to TRBJ2-1; maybe TRBD2 (5 bases). With 4 bases removed from V and 8 bases from J, the gap between germline ends came to 9 bases. CDR1 is DFQATT and CDR2 is SNEGSKA in the germline V gene (reference sequence). The CDR3 loop spans 11 amino acids. CDR3 region: CSATGFDEQFF. CDR3 in DNA: TGCAGTGCTACGGGGTTCGATGAGCAGTTCTTC.

This clonotype was seen once. The rearrangement joins TRBV20-1 to TRBJ1-5; TRBD1 is a possible D gene (5 bases). This CDR3 spans 13 amino acids. Per the germline V gene, CDR1 is DFQATT and CDR2 is SNEGSKA (reference sequence). Trimming removed 0 bases from V and 5 bases from J, with 8 bases in between. The CDR3 protein is CSAREDSDQPQHF. DNA of the CDR3: TGCAGTGCTAGAGAAGACAGTGATCAGCCCCAGCATTTT.

This sequence joins TRBV3-1 and TRBJ2-6; 11 nucleotides align to TRBD1. The germline V gene encodes CDR1 LGHDT and CDR2 YNNKEL (reference sequence). This CDR3 comprises 17 residues. V shed 4 bases, J shed 0 bases, and the junction held 2 bases outside the gene matches. CDR3 sequence (DNA): TGTGCCAGCAGCCGGGGACAGGGGGGCTCTGGGGCCAACGTCCTGACTTTC. Its translation is CASSRGQGGSGANVLTF.